This TCR beta chain derives from a study of T cells after yellow fever vaccination. Study at large: Low-cell-number fractions underwent preparation using SMART-Seq v4 Ultra Low Input. Study-level points and caveats: Booster samples showed a return of most primary-vaccination clones (under 98% CD4, 80% to 90% CD8). Of the clonotypes, a small share occurred in both CD4 and CD8 compartments.

This clonotype was seen a few times. Its specificity is not known. In germline, CDR1 is MNHNS, CDR2 SASEGT. The CDR3 spans 14 residues. V lost 6 bases and J lost 2; bases outside the gene matches: 6. Each CDR3 protein is one row after TCRdb ran MiXCR on the 5' RACE reads. The sample carries 250,000 to 350,000 distinct CDR3 sequences, around 7% recorded once. This TCR was sampled from a man younger than 35 who received the YFV17D yellow fever vaccine. The sequencing here drew on PBMCs, taken about 49 days after the first yellow fever vaccination. This chain links TRBV6-1 with TRBJ2-7; 8 positions agree with TRBD1. Here the CDR3 DNA reads TGTGCCAGCAGGGGGACAGGAGGGCCCTACGAGCAGTACTTC. Translating it yields CASRGTGGPYEQYF.